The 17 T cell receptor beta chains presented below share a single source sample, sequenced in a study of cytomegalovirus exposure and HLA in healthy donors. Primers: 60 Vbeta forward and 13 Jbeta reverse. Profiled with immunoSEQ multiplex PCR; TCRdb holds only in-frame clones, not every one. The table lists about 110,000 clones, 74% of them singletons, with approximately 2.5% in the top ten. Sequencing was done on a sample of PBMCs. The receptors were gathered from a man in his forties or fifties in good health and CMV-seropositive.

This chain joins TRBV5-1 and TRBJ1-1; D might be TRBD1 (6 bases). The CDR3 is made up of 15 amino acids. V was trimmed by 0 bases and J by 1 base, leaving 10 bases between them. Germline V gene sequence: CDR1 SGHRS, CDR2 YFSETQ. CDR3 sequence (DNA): TGCGCCAGCAGCTTGGACAGGGTGCGGAACACTGAAGCTTTCTTT. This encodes CASSLDRVRNTEAFF.

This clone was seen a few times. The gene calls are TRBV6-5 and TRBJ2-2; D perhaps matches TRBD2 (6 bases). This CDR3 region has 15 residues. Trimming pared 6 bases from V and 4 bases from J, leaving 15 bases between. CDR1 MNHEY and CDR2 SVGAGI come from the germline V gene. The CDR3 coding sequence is TGTGCCAGCAGCCCTCCGGGACTGGGCACCGGGGAGCTGTTTTTT. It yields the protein CASSPPGLGTGELFF.

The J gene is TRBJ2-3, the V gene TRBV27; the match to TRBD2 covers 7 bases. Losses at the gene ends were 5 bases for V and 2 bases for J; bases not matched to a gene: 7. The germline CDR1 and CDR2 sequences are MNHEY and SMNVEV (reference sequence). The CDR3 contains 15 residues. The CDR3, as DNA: TGTGCCAGCAGTCGCGATAGCGGGTTCACAGATACGCAGTATTTT. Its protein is CASSRDSGFTDTQYF.

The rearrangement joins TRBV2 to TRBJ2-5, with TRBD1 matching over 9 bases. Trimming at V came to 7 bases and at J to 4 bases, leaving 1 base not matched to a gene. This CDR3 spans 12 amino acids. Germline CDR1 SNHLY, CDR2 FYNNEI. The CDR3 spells CASKDRGETQYF. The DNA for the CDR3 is TGTGCCAGCAAGGACAGGGGAGAGACCCAGTACTTC.

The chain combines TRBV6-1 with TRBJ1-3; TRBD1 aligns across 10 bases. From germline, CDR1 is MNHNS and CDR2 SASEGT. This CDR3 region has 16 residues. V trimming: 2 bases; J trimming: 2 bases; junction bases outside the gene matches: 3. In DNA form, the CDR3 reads TGTGCCAGCAGTGAATCAGGGACAGGGGCTGGAAACACCATATATTTT. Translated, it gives CASSESGTGAGNTIYF.

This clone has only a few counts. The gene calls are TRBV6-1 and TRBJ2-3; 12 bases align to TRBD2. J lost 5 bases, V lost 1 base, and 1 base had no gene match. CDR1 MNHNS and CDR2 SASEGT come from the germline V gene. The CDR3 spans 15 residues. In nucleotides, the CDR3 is TGTGCCAGCAGTGAAGGACTAGCGGGAGTAGATACGCAGTATTTT. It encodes CASSEGLAGVDTQYF.

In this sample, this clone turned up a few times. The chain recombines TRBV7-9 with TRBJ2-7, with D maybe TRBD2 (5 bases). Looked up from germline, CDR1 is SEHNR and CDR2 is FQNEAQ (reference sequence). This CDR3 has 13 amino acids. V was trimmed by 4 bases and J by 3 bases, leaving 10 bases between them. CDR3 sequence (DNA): TGTGCCAGCAGCTCCCTGCGGGTCTACGAGCAGTACTTC. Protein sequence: CASSSLRVYEQYF.

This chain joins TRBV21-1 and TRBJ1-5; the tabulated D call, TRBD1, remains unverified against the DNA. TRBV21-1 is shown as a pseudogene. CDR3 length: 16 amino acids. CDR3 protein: CASSKEAGQGNQPQHF. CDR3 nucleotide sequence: TGTGCCAGCAGCAAAGAAGCGGGACAGGGTAATCAGCCCCAGCATTTT.

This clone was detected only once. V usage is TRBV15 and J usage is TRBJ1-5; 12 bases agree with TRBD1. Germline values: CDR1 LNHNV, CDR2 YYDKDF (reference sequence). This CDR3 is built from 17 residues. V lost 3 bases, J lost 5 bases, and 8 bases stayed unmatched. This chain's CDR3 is CATSSPKGQGADQPQHF. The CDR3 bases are TGTGCCACCAGCAGCCCCAAGGGACAGGGGGCCGATCAGCCCCAGCATTTT.

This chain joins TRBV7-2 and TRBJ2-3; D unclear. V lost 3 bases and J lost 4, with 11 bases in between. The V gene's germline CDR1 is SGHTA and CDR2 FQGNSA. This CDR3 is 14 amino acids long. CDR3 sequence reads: CASSFGGLSDTQYF. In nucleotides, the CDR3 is TGTGCCAGCAGCTTCGGCGGTTTATCAGATACGCAGTATTTT.

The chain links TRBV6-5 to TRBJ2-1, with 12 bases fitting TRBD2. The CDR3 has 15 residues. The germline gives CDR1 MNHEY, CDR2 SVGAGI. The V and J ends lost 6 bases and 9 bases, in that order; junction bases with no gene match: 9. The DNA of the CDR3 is TGTGCCAGCAGCCAACTAGCGGGGGGAAGTGGTGAGCAGTTCTTC. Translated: CASSQLAGGSGEQFF.

This CDR3 reads CSVPKRGGEDEQFF. DNA of the CDR3: TGCAGCGTTCCTAAGCGGGGGGGCGAGGATGAGCAGTTCTTC. This rearrangement joins TRBV29-1 to TRBJ2-1; TRBD2 agrees at 10 bases. The CDR3 spans 14 residues. The germline V gene encodes CDR1 SQVTM and CDR2 ANQGSEA. V shed 5 bases and J 8 bases; nucleotides not matched to a gene: 9.

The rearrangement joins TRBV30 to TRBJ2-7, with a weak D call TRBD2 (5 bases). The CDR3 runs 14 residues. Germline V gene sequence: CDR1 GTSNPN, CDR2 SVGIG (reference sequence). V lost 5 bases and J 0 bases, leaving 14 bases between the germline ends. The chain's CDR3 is CAWAGRSNSYEQYF. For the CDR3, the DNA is TGTGCCTGGGCGGGCCGATCAAACTCCTACGAGCAGTACTTC.

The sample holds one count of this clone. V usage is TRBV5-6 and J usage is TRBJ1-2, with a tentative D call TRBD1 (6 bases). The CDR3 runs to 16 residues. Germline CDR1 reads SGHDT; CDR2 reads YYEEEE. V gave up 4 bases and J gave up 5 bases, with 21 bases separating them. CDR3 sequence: CASSGGSGHYLYGYTF. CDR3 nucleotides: TGTGCCAGCAGCGGGGGCAGTGGACACTACCTATATGGCTACACCTTC.

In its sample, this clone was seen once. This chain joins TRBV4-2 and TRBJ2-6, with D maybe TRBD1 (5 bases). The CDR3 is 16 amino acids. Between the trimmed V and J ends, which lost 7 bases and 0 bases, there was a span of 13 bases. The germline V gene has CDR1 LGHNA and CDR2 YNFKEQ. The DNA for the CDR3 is TGTGCCAGCACAGGGTTCCCTTACTCTGGGGCCAACGTCCTGACTTTC. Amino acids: CASTGFPYSGANVLTF.

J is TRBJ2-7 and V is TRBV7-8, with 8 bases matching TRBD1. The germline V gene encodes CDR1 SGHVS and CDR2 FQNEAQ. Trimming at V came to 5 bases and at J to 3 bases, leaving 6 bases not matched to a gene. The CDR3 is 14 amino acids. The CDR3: CASSTGQVLYEQYF. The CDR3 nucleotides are TGTGCCAGCAGCACGGGACAGGTACTCTACGAGCAGTACTTC. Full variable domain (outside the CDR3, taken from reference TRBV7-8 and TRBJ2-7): GAGVSQSPRYKVAKRGQDVALRCDPISGHVSLFWYQQALGQGPEFLTYFQNEAQLDKSGLPSDRFFAERPEGSVSTLKIQRTQQEDSAVYLCASSTGQVLYEQYFGPGTRLTVT.

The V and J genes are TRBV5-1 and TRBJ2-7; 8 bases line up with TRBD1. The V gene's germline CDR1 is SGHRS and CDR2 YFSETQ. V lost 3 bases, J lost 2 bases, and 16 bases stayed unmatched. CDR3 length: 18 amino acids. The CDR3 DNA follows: TGCGCCAGCAGCTGGCATGTTCTACCGGGACAGGAGACCTACGAGCAGTACTTC. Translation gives CASSWHVLPGQETYEQYF.